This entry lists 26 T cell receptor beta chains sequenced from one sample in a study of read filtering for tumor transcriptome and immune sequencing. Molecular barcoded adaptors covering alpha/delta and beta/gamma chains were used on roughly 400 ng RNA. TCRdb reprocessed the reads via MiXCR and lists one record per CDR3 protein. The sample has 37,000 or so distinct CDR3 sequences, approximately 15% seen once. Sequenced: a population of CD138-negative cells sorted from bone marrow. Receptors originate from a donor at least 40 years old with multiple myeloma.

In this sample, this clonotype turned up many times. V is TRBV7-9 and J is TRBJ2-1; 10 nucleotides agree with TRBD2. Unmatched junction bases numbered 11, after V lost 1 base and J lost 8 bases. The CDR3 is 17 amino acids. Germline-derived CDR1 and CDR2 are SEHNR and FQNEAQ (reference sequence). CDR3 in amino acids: CASSLGSGRAKGDEQFF. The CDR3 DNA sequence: TGTGCCAGCAGCTTAGGGAGCGGGAGGGCCAAGGGCGATGAGCAGTTCTTC.

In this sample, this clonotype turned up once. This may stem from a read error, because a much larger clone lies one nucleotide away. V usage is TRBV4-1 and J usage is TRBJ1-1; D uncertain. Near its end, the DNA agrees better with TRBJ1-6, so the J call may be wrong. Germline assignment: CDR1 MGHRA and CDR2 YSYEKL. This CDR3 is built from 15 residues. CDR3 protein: CASSQDYGYNSPLHF. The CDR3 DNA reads TGCGCCAGCAGCCAAGACTACGGGTATAATTCACCCCTCCACTTT.

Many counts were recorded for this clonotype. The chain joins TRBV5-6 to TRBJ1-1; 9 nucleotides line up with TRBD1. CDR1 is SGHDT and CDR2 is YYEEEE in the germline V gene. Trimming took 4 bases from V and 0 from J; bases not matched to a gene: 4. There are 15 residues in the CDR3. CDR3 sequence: CASSVGQGMNTEAFF. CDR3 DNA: TGTGCCAGCAGCGTAGGACAGGGGATGAACACTGAAGCTTTCTTT.

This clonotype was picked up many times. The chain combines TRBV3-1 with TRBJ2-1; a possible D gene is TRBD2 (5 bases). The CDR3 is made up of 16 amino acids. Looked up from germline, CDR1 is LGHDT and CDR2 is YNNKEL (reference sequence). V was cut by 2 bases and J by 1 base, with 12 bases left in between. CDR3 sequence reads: CASSQMRAGSYNEQFF. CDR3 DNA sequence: TGTGCCAGCAGCCAAATGAGGGCCGGGTCCTACAATGAGCAGTTCTTC.

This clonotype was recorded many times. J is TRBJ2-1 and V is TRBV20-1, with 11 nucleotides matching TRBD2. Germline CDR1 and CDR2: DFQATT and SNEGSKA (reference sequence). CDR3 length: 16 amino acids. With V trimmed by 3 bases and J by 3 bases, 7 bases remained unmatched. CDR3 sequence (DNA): TGCAGTGCTAGGGGACAACTAGCGGGAGTCTACAATGAGCAGTTCTTC. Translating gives CSARGQLAGVYNEQFF.

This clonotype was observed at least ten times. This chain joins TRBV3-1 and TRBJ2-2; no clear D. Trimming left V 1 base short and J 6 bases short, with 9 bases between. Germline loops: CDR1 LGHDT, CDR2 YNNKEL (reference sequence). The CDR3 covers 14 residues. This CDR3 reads CASSQARSAGELFF. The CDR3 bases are TGTGCCAGCAGCCAAGCAAGGAGTGCCGGGGAGCTGTTTTTT.

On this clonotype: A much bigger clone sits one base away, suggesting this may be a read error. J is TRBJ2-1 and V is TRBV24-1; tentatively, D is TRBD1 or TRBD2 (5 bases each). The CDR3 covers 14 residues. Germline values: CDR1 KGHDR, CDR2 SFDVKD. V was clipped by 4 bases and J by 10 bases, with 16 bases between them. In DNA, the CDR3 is TGTGCCACCAGTGAGGGGACGTTGCTAAAGGAGCAGTTCTTC. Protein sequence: CATSEGTLLKEQFF.

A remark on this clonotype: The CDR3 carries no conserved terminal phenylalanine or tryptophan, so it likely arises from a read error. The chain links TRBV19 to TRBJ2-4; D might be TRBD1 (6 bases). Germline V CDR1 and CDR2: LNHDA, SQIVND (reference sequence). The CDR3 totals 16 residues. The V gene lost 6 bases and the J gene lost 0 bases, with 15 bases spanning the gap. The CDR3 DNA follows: TGTGCCAGTAGCCTCGAGGACAGTATAGCCAAAAACATTCAGTACTCC. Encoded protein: CASSLEDSIAKNIQYS.

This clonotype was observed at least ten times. The CDR3, as DNA: TGTGCCAGCAGGACTACATCGGATACGCAGTATTTT. It codes for CASRTTSDTQYF. The chain carries TRBV6-5 and TRBJ2-3; TRBD2 might be the D (5 bases). Between the trimmed V and J ends, which lost 6 bases and 6 bases, there was a span of 10 bases. Germline loops: CDR1 MNHEY, CDR2 SVGAGI. The CDR3 extends over 12 amino acids.

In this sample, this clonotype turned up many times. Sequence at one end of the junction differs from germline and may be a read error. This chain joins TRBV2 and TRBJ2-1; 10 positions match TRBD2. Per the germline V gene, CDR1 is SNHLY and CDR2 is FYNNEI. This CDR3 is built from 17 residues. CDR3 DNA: TGTGCCAGCAGCGAAGAACCTAGCGGGAGCCTCTACAATGAGCAGTTCTTC. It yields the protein CASSEEPSGSLYNEQFF.

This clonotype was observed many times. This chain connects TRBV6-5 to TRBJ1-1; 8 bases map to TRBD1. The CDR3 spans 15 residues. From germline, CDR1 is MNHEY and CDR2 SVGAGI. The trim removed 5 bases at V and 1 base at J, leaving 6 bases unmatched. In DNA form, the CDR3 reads TGTGCCAGCAGTCCCCCCGGGACAGGGAACACTGAAGCTTTCTTT. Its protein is CASSPPGTGNTEAFF.

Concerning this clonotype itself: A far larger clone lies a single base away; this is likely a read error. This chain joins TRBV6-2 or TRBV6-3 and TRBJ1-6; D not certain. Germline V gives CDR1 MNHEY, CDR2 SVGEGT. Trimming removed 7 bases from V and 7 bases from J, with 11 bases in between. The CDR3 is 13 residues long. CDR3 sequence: CASNREQNSPLHF. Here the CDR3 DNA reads TGTGCCAGCAACCGGGAACAAAATTCACCCCTCCACTTT.

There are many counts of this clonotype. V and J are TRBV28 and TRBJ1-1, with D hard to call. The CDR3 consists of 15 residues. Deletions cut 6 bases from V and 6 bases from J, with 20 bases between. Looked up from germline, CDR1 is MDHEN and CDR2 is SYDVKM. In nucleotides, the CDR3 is TGTGCCAGCAGCCAAAGACCCCCTAGTCGACCTGAAGCTTTCTTT. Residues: CASSQRPPSRPEAFF. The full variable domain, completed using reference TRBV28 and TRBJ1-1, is DVKVTQSSRYLVKRTGEKVFLECVQDMDHENMFWYRQDPGLGLRLIYFSYDVKMKEKGDIPEGYSVSREKKERFSLILESASTNQTSMYLCASSQRPPSRPEAFFGQGTRLTVV.

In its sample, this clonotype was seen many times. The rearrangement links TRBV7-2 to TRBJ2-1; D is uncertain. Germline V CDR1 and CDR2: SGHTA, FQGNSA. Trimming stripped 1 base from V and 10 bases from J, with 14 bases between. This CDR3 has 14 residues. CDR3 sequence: CASSLDGLSGEQFF. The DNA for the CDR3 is TGTGCCAGCAGCTTAGACGGATTGAGTGGGGAGCAGTTCTTC.

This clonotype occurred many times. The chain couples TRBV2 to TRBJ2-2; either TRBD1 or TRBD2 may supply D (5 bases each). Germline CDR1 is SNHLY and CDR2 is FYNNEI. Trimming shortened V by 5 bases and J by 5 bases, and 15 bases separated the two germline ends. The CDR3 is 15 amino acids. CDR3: CASSSSGTATGELFF. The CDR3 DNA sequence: TGTGCCAGCAGTAGCTCCGGGACGGCTACCGGGGAGCTGTTTTTT. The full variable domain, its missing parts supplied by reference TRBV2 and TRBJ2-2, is EPEVTQTPSHQVTQMGQEVILRCVPISNHLYFYWYRQILGQKVEFLVSFYNNEISEKSEIFDDQFSVERPDGSNFTLKIRSTKLEDSAMYFCASSSSGTATGELFFGEGSRLTVL.

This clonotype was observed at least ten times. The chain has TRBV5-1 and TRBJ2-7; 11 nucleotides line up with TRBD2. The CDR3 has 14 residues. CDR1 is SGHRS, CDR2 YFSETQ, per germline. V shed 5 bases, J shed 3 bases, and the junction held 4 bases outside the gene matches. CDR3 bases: TGCGCCAGCAGACCGGGACTAGCGGTCTACGAGCAGTACTTC. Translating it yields CASRPGLAVYEQYF. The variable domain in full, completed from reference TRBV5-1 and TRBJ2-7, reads KAGVTQTPRYLIKTRGQQVTLSCSPISGHRSVSWYQQTPGQGLQFLFEYFSETQRNKGNFPGRFSGRQFSNSRSEMNVSTLELGDSALYLCASRPGLAVYEQYFGPGTRLTVT.

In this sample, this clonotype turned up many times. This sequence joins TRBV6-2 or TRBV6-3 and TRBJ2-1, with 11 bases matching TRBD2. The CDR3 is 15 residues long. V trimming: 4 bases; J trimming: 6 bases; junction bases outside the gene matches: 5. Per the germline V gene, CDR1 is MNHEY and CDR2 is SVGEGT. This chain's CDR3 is CASSFRLAGLNEQFF. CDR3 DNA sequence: TGTGCCAGCAGTTTCCGACTAGCGGGACTCAATGAGCAGTTCTTC.

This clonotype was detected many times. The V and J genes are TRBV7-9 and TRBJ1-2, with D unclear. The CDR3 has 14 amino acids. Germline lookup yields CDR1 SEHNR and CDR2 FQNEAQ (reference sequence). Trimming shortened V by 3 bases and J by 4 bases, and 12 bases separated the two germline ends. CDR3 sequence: CASSLTDGLYGYTF. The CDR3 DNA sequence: TGTGCCAGCAGCTTGACGGACGGACTCTATGGCTACACCTTC.

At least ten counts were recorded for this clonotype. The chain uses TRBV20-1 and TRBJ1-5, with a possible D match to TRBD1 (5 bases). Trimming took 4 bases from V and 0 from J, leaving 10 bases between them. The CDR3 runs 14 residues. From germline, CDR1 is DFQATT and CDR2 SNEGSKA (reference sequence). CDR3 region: CSAIPGPSNQPQHF. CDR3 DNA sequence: TGCAGTGCTATTCCGGGACCTAGCAATCAGCCCCAGCATTTT.

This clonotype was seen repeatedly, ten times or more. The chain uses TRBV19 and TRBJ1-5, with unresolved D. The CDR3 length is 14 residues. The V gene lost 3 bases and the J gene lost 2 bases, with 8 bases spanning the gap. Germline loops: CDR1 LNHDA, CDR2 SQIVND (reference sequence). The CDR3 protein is CASSMGGRNQPQHF. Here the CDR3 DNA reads TGTGCCAGTAGTATGGGAGGACGCAATCAGCCCCAGCATTTT.

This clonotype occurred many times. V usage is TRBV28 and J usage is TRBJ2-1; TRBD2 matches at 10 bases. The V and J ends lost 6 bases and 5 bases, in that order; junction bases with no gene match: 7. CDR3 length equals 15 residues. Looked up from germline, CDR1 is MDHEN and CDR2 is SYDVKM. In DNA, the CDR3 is TGTGCCAGCAGCCCTAGCGGGAGAAGCGACAATGAGCAGTTCTTC. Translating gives CASSPSGRSDNEQFF. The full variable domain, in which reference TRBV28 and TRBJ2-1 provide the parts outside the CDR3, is DVKVTQSSRYLVKRTGEKVFLECVQDMDHENMFWYRQDPGLGLRLIYFSYDVKMKEKGDIPEGYSVSREKKERFSLILESASTNQTSMYLCASSPSGRSDNEQFFGPGTRLTVL.

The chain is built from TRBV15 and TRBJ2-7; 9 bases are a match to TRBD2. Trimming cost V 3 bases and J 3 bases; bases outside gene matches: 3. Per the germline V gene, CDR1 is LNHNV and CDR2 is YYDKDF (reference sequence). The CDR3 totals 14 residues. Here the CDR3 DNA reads TGTGCCACCAGCAGGACTAGCGGAAACTACGAGCAGTACTTC. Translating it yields CATSRTSGNYEQYF.

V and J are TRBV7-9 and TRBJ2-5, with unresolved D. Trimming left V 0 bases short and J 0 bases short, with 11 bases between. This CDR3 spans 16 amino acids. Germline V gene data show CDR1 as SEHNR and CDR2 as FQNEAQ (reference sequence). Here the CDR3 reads CASSLAQARHQETQYF. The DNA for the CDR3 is TGTGCCAGCAGCTTAGCTCAGGCACGACACCAAGAGACCCAGTACTTC. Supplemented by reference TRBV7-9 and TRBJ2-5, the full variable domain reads DTGVSQNPRHKITKRGQNVTFRCDPISEHNRLYWYRQTLGQGPEFLTYFQNEAQLEKSRLLSDRFSAERPKGSFSTLEIQRTEQGDSAMYLCASSLAQARHQETQYFGPGTRLLVL.

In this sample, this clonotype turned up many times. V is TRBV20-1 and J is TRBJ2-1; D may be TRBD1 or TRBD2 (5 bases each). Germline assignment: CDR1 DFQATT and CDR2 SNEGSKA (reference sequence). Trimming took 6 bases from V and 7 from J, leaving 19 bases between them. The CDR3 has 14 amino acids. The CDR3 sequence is CSASGEGIRNEQFF. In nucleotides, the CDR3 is TGCAGTGCCTCAGGCGAGGGGATACGGAATGAGCAGTTCTTC.

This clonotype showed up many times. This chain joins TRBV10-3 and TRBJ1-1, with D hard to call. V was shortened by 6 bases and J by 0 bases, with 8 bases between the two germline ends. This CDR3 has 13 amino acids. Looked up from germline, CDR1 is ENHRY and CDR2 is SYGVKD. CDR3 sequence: CAISGLMNTEAFF. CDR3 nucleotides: TGTGCCATCAGCGGACTCATGAACACTGAAGCTTTCTTT.

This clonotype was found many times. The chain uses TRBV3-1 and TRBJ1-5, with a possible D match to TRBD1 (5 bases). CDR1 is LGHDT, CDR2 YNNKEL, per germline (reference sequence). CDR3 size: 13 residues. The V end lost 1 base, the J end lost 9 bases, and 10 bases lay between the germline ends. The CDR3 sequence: CASSQAPGTPQHF. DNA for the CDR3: TGTGCCAGCAGCCAAGCTCCAGGGACGCCCCAGCATTTT.